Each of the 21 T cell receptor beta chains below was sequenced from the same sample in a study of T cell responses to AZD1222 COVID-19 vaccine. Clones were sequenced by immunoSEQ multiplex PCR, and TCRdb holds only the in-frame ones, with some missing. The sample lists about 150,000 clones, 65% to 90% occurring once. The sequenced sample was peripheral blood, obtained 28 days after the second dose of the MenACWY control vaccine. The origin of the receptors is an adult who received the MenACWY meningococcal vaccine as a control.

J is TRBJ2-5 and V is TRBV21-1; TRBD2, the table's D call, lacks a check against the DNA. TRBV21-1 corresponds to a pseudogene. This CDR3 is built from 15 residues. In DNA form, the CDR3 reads TGTGCCAGCAGCAAAAGTACTAGCGGGGGGGAGACCCAGTACTTC. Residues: CASSKSTSGGETQYF.

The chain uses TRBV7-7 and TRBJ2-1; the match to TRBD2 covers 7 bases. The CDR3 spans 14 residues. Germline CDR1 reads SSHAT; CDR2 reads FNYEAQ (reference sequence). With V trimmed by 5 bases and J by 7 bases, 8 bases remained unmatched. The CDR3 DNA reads TGTGCCAGCAGCCCTCAGGGAGGGACGAATGAGCAGTTCTTC. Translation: CASSPQGGTNEQFF.

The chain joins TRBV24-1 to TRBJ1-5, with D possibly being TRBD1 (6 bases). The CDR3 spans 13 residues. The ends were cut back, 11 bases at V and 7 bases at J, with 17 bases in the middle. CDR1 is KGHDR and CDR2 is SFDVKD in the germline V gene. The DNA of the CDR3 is TGTGCCAGTCAACAGGGATCTTTACAGCCCCAGCATTTT. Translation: CASQQGSLQPQHF.

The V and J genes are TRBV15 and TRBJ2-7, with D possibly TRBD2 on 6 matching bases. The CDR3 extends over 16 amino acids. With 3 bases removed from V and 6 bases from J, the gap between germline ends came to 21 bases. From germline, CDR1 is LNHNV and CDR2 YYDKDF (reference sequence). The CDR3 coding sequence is TGTGCCACCAGCAGTTCGCGAGGACCGTTGGAGGGCGAGCAGTACGTC. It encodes CATSSSRGPLEGEQYV.

CDR3 in amino acids: CASSSPPGGAEMRGLFF. CDR3 nucleotide sequence: TGTGCCAGTAGTTCCCCCCCGGGGGGGGCGGAGATGAGGGGTCTGTTTTTT. V usage is TRBV19 and J usage is TRBJ1-4; a weak D match, TRBD1 (6 bases). CDR1 is LNHDA, CDR2 SQIVND, per germline (reference sequence). V lost 5 bases and J 14 bases, leaving 30 bases between the germline ends. CDR3 length: 17 residues.

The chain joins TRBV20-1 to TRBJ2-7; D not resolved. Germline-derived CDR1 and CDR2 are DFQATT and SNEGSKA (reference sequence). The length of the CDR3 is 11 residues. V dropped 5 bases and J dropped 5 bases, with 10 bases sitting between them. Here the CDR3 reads CSALGSNEQYF. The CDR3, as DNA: TGCAGTGCTCTCGGGTCGAACGAGCAGTACTTC.

The CDR3 DNA is TGTGCCAGCATTCGCCTCGGGGAGCTGTTTTTT. This codes for CASIRLGELFF. V is TRBV12-3 or TRBV12-4 and J is TRBJ2-2; D remains unclear. With 7 bases removed from V and 7 bases from J, the gap between germline ends came to 7 bases. The CDR3 is made up of 11 amino acids.

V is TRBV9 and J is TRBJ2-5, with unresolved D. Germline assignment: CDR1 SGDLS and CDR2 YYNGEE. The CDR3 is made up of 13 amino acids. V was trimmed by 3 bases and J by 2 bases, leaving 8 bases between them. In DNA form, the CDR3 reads TGTGCCAGCAGCGCCAGGTTTCAAGAGACCCAGTACTTC. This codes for CASSARFQETQYF.

The DNA of the CDR3 is TGTGCCTCCCACAGGGATCTGAACACTGAAGCTTTCTTT. Translated, it gives CASHRDLNTEAFF. The chain employs TRBV10-3 and TRBJ1-1; possible D gene TRBD1, 6 bases. Trimming removed 11 bases from V and 0 bases from J, with 13 bases in between. Per germline, CDR1 ENHRY and CDR2 SYGVKD. CDR3 length: 13 amino acids.

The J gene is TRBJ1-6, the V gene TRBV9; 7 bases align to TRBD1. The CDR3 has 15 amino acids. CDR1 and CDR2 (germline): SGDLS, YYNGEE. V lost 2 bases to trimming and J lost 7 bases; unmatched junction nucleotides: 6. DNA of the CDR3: TGTGCCAGCAGCGTCGGGACAGCCGCAAATTCACCCCTCCACTTT. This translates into CASSVGTAANSPLHF.

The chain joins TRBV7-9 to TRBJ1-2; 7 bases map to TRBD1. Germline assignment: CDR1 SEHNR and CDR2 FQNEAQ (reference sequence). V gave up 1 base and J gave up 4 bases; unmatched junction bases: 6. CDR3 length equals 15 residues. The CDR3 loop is CASSLDWNRGYGYTF. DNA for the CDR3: TGTGCCAGCAGCTTAGACTGGAACAGGGGCTATGGCTACACCTTC.

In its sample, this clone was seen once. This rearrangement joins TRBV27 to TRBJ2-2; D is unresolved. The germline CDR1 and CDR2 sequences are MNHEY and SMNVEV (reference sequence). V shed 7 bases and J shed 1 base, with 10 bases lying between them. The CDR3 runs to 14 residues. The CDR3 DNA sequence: TGTGCCAGCATGATCGCGGAGAACACCGGGGAGCTGTTTTTT. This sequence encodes CASMIAENTGELFF.

CDR3 DNA sequence: TGTGCCAGCACTCGGGACCTCCTTGGGGCTGAAGCTTTCTTT. It translates to CASTRDLLGAEAFF. The rearrangement uses TRBV6-5 and TRBJ1-1; possibly TRBD1 for D (5 bases). Germline CDR1 reads MNHEY; CDR2 reads SVGAGI. V lost 7 bases and J lost 6, with 18 bases in between. The CDR3 runs to 14 residues.

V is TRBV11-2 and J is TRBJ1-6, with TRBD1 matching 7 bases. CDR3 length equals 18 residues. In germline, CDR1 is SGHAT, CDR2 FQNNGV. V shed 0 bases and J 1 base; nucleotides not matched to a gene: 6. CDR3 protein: CASSLDGTASSYNSPLHF. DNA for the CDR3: TGTGCCAGCAGCTTAGACGGGACAGCTTCATCCTATAATTCACCCCTCCACTTT.

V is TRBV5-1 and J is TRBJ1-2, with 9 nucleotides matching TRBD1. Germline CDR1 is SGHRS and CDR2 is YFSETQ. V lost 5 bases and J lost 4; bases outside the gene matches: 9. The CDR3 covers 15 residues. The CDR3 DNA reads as TGCGCCAGCAGGCCCCCGGGACAGGGCTTCTATGGCTACACCTTC. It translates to CASRPPGQGFYGYTF.

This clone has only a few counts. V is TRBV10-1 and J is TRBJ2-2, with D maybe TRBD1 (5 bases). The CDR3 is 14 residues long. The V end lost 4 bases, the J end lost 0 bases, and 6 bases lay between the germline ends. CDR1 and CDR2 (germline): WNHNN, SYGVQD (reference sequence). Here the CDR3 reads CASSVGANTGELFF. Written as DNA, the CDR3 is TGCGCCAGCAGTGTAGGGGCGAACACCGGGGAGCTGTTTTTT.

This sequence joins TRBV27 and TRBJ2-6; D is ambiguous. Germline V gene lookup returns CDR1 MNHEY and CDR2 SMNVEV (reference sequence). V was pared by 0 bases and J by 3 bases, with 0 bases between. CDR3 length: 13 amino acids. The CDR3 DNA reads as TGTGCCAGCAGTTTATCTGGGGCCAACGTCCTGACTTTC. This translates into CASSLSGANVLTF.

The CDR3 spells CASSLPTRNTEAFF. The CDR3 DNA reads TGTGCCAGCAGCTTACCGACCCGGAACACTGAAGCTTTCTTT. The chain uses TRBV7-9 and TRBJ1-1; D unresolved. The V gene's germline CDR1 is SEHNR and CDR2 FQNEAQ (reference sequence). The CDR3 runs to 14 residues. Trimming left V 2 bases short and J 1 base short, with 8 bases between.

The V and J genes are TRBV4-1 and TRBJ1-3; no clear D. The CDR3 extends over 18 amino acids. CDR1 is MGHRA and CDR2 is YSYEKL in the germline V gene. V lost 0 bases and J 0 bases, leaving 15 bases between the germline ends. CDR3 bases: TGCGCCAGCAGCCAAGAACCTATAAACTTCAGCTCTGGAAACACCATATATTTT. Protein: CASSQEPINFSSGNTIYF.

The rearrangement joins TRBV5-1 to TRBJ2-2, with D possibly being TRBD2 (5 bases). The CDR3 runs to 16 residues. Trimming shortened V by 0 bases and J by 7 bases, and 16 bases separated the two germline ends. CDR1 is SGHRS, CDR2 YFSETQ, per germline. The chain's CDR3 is CASSLEERDYGGELFF. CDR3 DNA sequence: TGCGCCAGCAGCTTGGAGGAGAGGGATTATGGCGGGGAGCTGTTTTTT.

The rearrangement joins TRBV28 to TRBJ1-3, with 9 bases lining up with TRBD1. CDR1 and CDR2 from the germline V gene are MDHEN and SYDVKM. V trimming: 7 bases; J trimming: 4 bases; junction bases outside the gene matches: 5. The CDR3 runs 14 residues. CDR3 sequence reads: CASTLQGAGNTIYF. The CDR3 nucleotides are TGTGCCAGCACCCTACAGGGGGCGGGAAACACCATATATTTT.